Shown below are 28 T cell receptor beta chains from a single sample sequenced in a study of radiotherapy plus CTLA-4 blockade in lung cancer. Generated by immunoSEQ multiplex PCR, the TCRdb table keeps only in-frame clones and is missing some. The repertoire has 52,000 or so clones, more than 60% of them found once; the top ten carry 2.5% to 4%. Material: peripheral blood, obtained from a patient treated with radiotherapy plus ipilimumab. Source of these receptors: a human donor with non-small cell lung cancer who had a partial response to radiotherapy plus ipilimumab.

The chain has TRBV5-6 and TRBJ1-1; TRBD1 agrees at 7 bases. Germline-derived CDR1 and CDR2 are SGHDT and YYEEEE. This CDR3 has 16 residues. Trimming removed 0 bases from V and 1 base from J; junction bases left unmatched: 6. The CDR3 sequence: CASSLGQGGRNTEAFF. CDR3 coding DNA: TGTGCCAGCAGCTTGGGACAGGGTGGAAGGAACACTGAAGCTTTCTTT.

The chain combines TRBV6-6 with TRBJ1-2; D is possibly TRBD1 (5 bases). Trimming took 7 bases from V and 0 from J, leaving 9 bases between them. The CDR3 contains 13 residues. Looked up from germline, CDR1 is MNHNY and CDR2 is SVGAGI (reference sequence). The CDR3 protein is CASKGVTNYGYTF. The CDR3 nucleotides read TGTGCCAGCAAAGGGGTGACTAACTATGGCTACACCTTC.

The V call is TRBV6-6, the J call TRBJ2-7; D perhaps matches TRBD1 (5 bases). Germline CDR1 and CDR2: MNHNY and SVGAGI (reference sequence). This CDR3 has 14 amino acids. With 5 bases removed from V and 5 bases from J, the gap between germline ends came to 16 bases. CDR3 protein: CASSHGQGSHEQYF. In nucleotides, the CDR3 is TGTGCCAGCAGTCATGGGCAGGGTTCCCACGAGCAGTACTTC.

This clone was seen only once. The V and J genes are TRBV5-1 and TRBJ2-1, with 8 bases fitting TRBD2. This CDR3 has 11 amino acids. With V trimmed by 4 bases and J by 14 bases, 5 bases remained unmatched. CDR1 SGHRS and CDR2 YFSETQ come from the germline V gene. The CDR3 DNA reads TGCGCCAGCAGCGAGGACGGGGGGGAGTTCTTC. Translation: CASSEDGGEFF.

V is TRBV5-6 and J is TRBJ2-7; no firm D call. Germline-derived CDR1 and CDR2 are SGHDT and YYEEEE. The CDR3 loop spans 14 amino acids. The V end was cut by 0 bases, the J end by 5 bases, with 12 bases between. The CDR3 sequence is CASSLARSKHEQYF. Written as DNA, the CDR3 is TGTGCCAGCAGCTTGGCCCGGAGCAAACACGAGCAGTACTTC.

The V and J genes are TRBV7-9 and TRBJ1-2, with 9 bases identical to TRBD1. The V gene end was trimmed by 4 bases and the J gene end by 7 bases; junction bases not matched to a gene: 7. CDR3 size: 14 residues. The germline V gene encodes CDR1 SEHNR and CDR2 FQNEAQ (reference sequence). CDR3 sequence reads: CASSSEGTGLGYTF. CDR3 in DNA: TGTGCCAGCAGCTCCGAAGGGACAGGGCTTGGCTACACCTTC.

Remarks on this clone: In the same sample, other DNA sequences code for this CDR3. V and J are TRBV13 and TRBJ1-2; D unclear. The V end lost 4 bases, the J end lost 1 base, and 13 bases lay between the germline ends. CDR1 is PRHDT and CDR2 is FYEKMQ in the germline V gene (reference sequence). The CDR3 covers 15 residues. The CDR3 loop reads CASSSFTTDNYGYTF. Here the CDR3 DNA reads TGTGCCAGCAGCTCCTTTACGACTGATAACTATGGCTACACCTTC.

The chain employs TRBV6-4 and TRBJ2-2; D call uncertain. V was cut by 4 bases and J by 3 bases, with 6 bases left in between. Per germline, CDR1 MRHNA and CDR2 SNTAGT. The CDR3 sequence is 13 residues long. The CDR3 DNA is TGTGCCAGCAGTGCAGTCTACACCGGGGAGCTGTTTTTT. Translation gives CASSAVYTGELFF.

This chain connects TRBV2 to TRBJ1-5; D uncertain. Trimming stripped 7 bases from V and 6 bases from J, with 13 bases between. The CDR3 runs 13 residues. Germline-derived CDR1 and CDR2 are SNHLY and FYNNEI. CDR3 residues: CASNIEAGQPQHF. CDR3 nucleotides: TGTGCCAGCAATATTGAAGCTGGTCAGCCCCAGCATTTT. The whole variable domain, filled in from reference TRBV2 and TRBJ1-5, reads EPEVTQTPSHQVTQMGQEVILRCVPISNHLYFYWYRQILGQKVEFLVSFYNNEISEKSEIFDDQFSVERPDGSNFTLKIRSTKLEDSAMYFCASNIEAGQPQHFGDGTRLSIL.

The CDR3 sequence is CASSTDSSNTGELFF. CDR3 DNA sequence: TGTGCCAGCAGCACCGACAGTTCGAACACCGGGGAGCTGTTTTTT. The chain uses TRBV7-2 and TRBJ2-2, with D possibly matching TRBD1 (5 bases). With 5 bases removed from V and 0 bases from J, the gap between germline ends came to 10 bases. The CDR3 is 15 residues long. Germline V CDR1 and CDR2: SGHTA, FQGNSA.

The chain is built from TRBV11-2 and TRBJ2-6; no reliable D call. V lost 3 bases and J lost 2, with 11 bases in between. Germline values: CDR1 SGHAT, CDR2 FQNNGV. The CDR3 has 16 amino acids. The CDR3 here is CASSFTSGTGANVLTF. DNA of the CDR3: TGTGCCAGCAGCTTTACGTCGGGTACTGGGGCCAACGTCCTGACTTTC.

The chain links TRBV28 to TRBJ2-7; 7 positions match TRBD2. This CDR3 spans 13 amino acids. V lost 4 bases to trimming and J lost 8 bases; unmatched junction nucleotides: 8. CDR1 and CDR2 from the germline V gene are MDHEN and SYDVKM. CDR3 nucleotides: TGTGCCAGCAGTTCCCTAGCGGTCCACAAGCAGTACTTC. This translates into CASSSLAVHKQYF.

The V and J genes are TRBV5-1 and TRBJ2-7, with D maybe TRBD1 (5 bases). This CDR3 has 14 residues. Trimming stripped 1 base from V and 3 bases from J, with 11 bases between. The germline CDR1 and CDR2 sequences are SGHRS and YFSETQ. CDR3 residues: CASSLSGSNYEQYF. For the CDR3, the DNA is TGCGCCAGCAGCTTGTCAGGGTCAAACTACGAGCAGTACTTC.

The chain is built from TRBV25-1 and TRBJ1-2; no firm D call. V lost 2 bases and J lost 1, with 8 bases in between. The CDR3 is 14 amino acids. Germline V CDR1 and CDR2: MGHDK, SYGVNS. The CDR3 DNA follows: TGTGCCAGCAGTGAAGTCCCCCATAACTATGGCTACACCTTC. Translated: CASSEVPHNYGYTF.

The genes are TRBV27 and TRBJ2-1; 7 bases match TRBD1. V lost 2 bases and J lost 10; bases outside the gene matches: 11. The CDR3 loop spans 15 amino acids. The germline V gene has CDR1 MNHEY and CDR2 SMNVEV (reference sequence). The CDR3 region has the DNA TGTGCCAGCAGTTTAAATGGACAGGCGAGCGGAGAGCAGTTCTTC. Amino acids: CASSLNGQASGEQFF.

This rearrangement joins TRBV19 to TRBJ1-2, with D maybe TRBD1 (6 bases). There are 10 residues in the CDR3. Per the germline V gene, CDR1 is LNHDA and CDR2 is SQIVND (reference sequence). V lost 8 bases and J lost 8, with 9 bases in between. Here the CDR3 DNA reads TGTGCCAGTGGACAGTTCGGCTACACCTTC. It is translated as CASGQFGYTF. Full variable domain (rest looked up from reference TRBV19 and TRBJ1-2): DGGITQSPKYLFRKEGQNVTLSCEQNLNHDAMYWYRQDPGQGLRLIYYSQIVNDFQKGDIAEGYSVSREKKESFPLTVTSAQKNPTAFYLCASGQFGYTFGSGTRLTVV.

V gene TRBV5-1 combines with J gene TRBJ2-5, with D possibly TRBD2 on 7 matching bases. V was clipped by 4 bases and J by 5 bases, with 21 bases between them. This CDR3 has 16 amino acids. Germline V gene lookup returns CDR1 SGHRS and CDR2 YFSETQ. CDR3 sequence reads: CASSPWGGAQVETQYF. The CDR3 DNA reads as TGCGCCAGCAGCCCTTGGGGGGGGGCCCAAGTCGAGACCCAGTACTTC.

This clone is a singleton in its sample. The rearrangement links TRBV7-6 to TRBJ2-1, with 12 bases matching TRBD2. Germline CDR1 reads SGHVS; CDR2 reads FNYEAQ. The CDR3 is made up of 15 amino acids. Losses at the gene ends were 5 bases for V and 8 bases for J; bases not matched to a gene: 7. CDR3 in amino acids: CASSLLAGGRDEQFF. The DNA of the CDR3 is TGTGCCAGCAGCCTGCTAGCGGGGGGGCGGGATGAGCAGTTCTTC.

The chain uses TRBV11-2 and TRBJ1-1; possibly TRBD1 for D (6 bases). Germline V gene data show CDR1 as SGHAT and CDR2 as FQNNGV. The length of the CDR3 is 15 residues. V lost 5 bases to trimming and J lost 1 base, with 14 bases between them. This CDR3 reads CASSAPTGGNTEAFF. CDR3 nucleotide sequence: TGTGCCAGCAGCGCCCCGACAGGCGGGAACACTGAAGCTTTCTTT.

For the CDR3, the DNA is TGTGCCAGCGCTATGAGCGGGGGGCCTTACAATGAGCAGTTCTTC. Its protein product is CASAMSGGPYNEQFF. J is TRBJ2-1 and V is TRBV27, with 9 nucleotides matching TRBD2. V lost 8 bases, J lost 4 bases, and 9 bases stayed unmatched. There are 15 residues in the CDR3. The V gene's germline CDR1 is MNHEY and CDR2 SMNVEV (reference sequence).

The chain has TRBV4-2 and TRBJ2-1; D unresolved. The V gene's germline CDR1 is LGHNA and CDR2 YNFKEQ. The V end lost 1 base, the J end lost 6 bases, and 13 bases lay between the germline ends. The CDR3 length is 15 residues. The CDR3 spells CASSQGIQKGNEQFF. CDR3 in DNA: TGTGCCAGCAGCCAAGGGATACAGAAAGGCAATGAGCAGTTCTTC.

The chain joins TRBV4-3 to TRBJ1-4; tentative D call: TRBD1 (5 bases). The germline V and J ends were trimmed by 0 bases and 0 bases, with 11 bases remaining between them. Germline CDR1 LGHNA, CDR2 YSLEER. The CDR3 has 17 residues. As DNA, the CDR3 is TGCGCCAGCAGCCAAGAGCCGGGGGGATCAACTAATGAAAAACTGTTTTTT. Translation gives CASSQEPGGSTNEKLFF.

V and J are TRBV18 and TRBJ2-2; 9 nucleotides agree with TRBD1. There are 15 residues in the CDR3. Germline lookup yields CDR1 KGHSH and CDR2 LQKENI. Losses at the gene ends were 6 bases for V and 7 bases for J; bases not matched to a gene: 9. The CDR3 nucleotides read TGTGCCAGCTCGCGGGACAGGGAACTGGACGGGGAGCTGTTTTTT. Translation gives CASSRDRELDGELFF.

CDR3 region: CASSSRTGGTYEQYF. The CDR3 nucleotides are TGTGCCAGCAGCTCCCGGACAGGGGGCACCTACGAGCAGTACTTC. V gene TRBV11-3 combines with J gene TRBJ2-7, with TRBD1 matching over 11 bases. This CDR3 comprises 15 residues. Germline CDR1 SGHNT, CDR2 YENEEA. The ends lost 4 bases at V and 2 bases at J; junction bases unmatched: 4.

The gene calls are TRBV6-5 and TRBJ1-1; possible D gene TRBD1, 6 bases. CDR3 length: 15 amino acids. In germline, CDR1 is MNHEY, CDR2 SVGAGI. The V end was cut by 1 base, the J end by 5 bases, with 14 bases between. The CDR3 DNA is TGTGCCAGCAGTTACTGGGACAACCAGGGGACTGAAGCTTTCTTT. This sequence encodes CASSYWDNQGTEAFF.

The chain recombines TRBV28 with TRBJ1-2; maybe TRBD1 (6 bases). Germline V gene lookup returns CDR1 MDHEN and CDR2 SYDVKM. Trimming removed 4 bases from V and 4 bases from J, with 19 bases in between. CDR3 length: 16 residues. CDR3: CASSSFGQGRTYGYTF. The CDR3 region has the DNA TGTGCCAGCAGTTCTTTCGGGCAGGGGAGAACCTATGGCTACACCTTC.

The chain couples TRBV7-6 to TRBJ1-1; possible D gene TRBD1, 6 bases. Trimming shortened V by 5 bases and J by 4 bases, and 14 bases separated the two germline ends. Germline V gene data show CDR1 as SGHVS and CDR2 as FNYEAQ. The CDR3 is 14 residues long. CDR3 DNA: TGTGCCAGCAGCCCGGCAGGGGTCGGCACTGAAGCTTTCTTT. Translation gives CASSPAGVGTEAFF.

This chain connects TRBV5-6 to TRBJ2-1; the D gene is possibly TRBD1 (6 bases). Germline CDR1 is SGHDT and CDR2 is YYEEEE. The V end was cut by 1 base, the J end by 11 bases, with 10 bases between. The CDR3 totals 12 residues. The CDR3 DNA follows: TGTGCCAGCAGCTTGCAACAGGGAAAGCAGTTCTTC. Protein sequence: CASSLQQGKQFF. Supplemented by reference TRBV5-6 and TRBJ2-1, the full variable domain reads DAGVTQSPTHLIKTRGQQVTLRCSPKSGHDTVSWYQQALGQGPQFIFQYYEEEERQRGNFPDRFSGHQFPNYSSELNVNALLLGDSALYLCASSLQQGKQFFGPGTRLTVL.